Listed below are T cell receptor beta chains from one sample, sequenced in a study of T cells in Graves' hyperthyroidism and ophthalmopathy. TCRdb passed the multiplex PCR reads through MiXCR, listing each CDR3 protein once. This table holds about 200,000 distinct CDR3 sequences, around 16% found once. Sequencing was carried out using blood. The receptors were gathered from a woman in her fifties or sixties with Graves' hyperthyroidism. Each CDR3 is given with its conserved first and last residue. A D gene is named only where the DNA matches it firmly. Clone size is given for some rows only: seen once, a few or many times, or a class if the clone is expanded.

CDR3nt | CDR3aa | abundance | j_gene | d_gene | v_gene
TGCGCCAGCAGTGGACAGGGTTCTTTCTACGAGCAGTACTTC | CASSGQGSFYEQYF | few | TRBJ2-7 | TRBD1 | TRBV10-1
TGCGCCAGCAGTGAGTCTATCGGAGGAGGACTTGAAAAACTGTTTTTT | CASSESIGGGLEKLFF | . | TRBJ1-4 | . | TRBV10-1
TGTGCCACTGAAGATCTCGGGCCATCTGGAAACACCATATATTTT | CATEDLGPSGNTIYF | few | TRBJ1-3 | . | TRBV15
TGTGCCAGAACAACAGGGGGAAGCTCCTACGAGCAGTACTTC | CARTTGGSSYEQYF | many | TRBJ2-7 | TRBD1 | TRBV7-6
TGTGCCAGCAGCCTCAACGGACTAGGTTTCACAGATACGCAGTATTTT | CASSLNGLGFTDTQYF | . | TRBJ2-3 | TRBD2 | TRBV11-2
TGTGCCAGCAGTTTTCTGGGACAGGGACCTCAAGAGACCCAGTACTTC | CASSFLGQGPQETQYF | many | TRBJ2-5 | TRBD1 | TRBV12-3/TRBV12-4
TGCAGTGCTCTTAGCGTGTGGAGCTCCTACAATGAGCAGTTCTTC | CSALSVWSSYNEQFF | . | TRBJ2-1 | . | TRBV20-1
TGTGCCAGCAGGGCCCCGGGGGTCGGGTACAATGAGCAGTTCTTC | CASRAPGVGYNEQFF | . | TRBJ2-1 | . | TRBV6-2/TRBV6-3
TGTGCCAGCCAGATCACAGATACGCAGTATTTT | CASQITDTQYF | many | TRBJ2-3 | . | TRBV19
TGTGCCAGCAGTGAAATTAGGGCCAGGGAAGGTGAGCAGTTCTTC | CASSEIRAREGEQFF | . | TRBJ2-1 | . | TRBV6-1